This T cell receptor beta chain comes out of a study of graft-versus-host responses after intestinal transplantation. General observations from the study: The authors found GvH clones in recipient marrow, some appearing first in ileum or blood. Clonal ratios of graft-versus-host to host-versus-graft in allografts were high for patients exhibiting graft-donor T cell macrochimerism. After transplant, early declines in HvG clones were associated with peak levels of circulating GvH clones.

After the reaction, the investigators sorted the proliferating CFSE-low CD3+CD4+ and CD3+CD8+ responders. Assay: immunoSEQ multiplex PCR; the TCRdb copy retains only in-frame clones and omits some. The sample holds about 15,000 clones, 30% to 40% seen once. V was clipped by 2 bases and J by 2 bases, with 10 bases between them. The germline V gene has CDR1 SGHTA and CDR2 FQGNSA. The CDR3 totals 15 residues. This material consisted of alloreactive CD4+ T cells from a mixed lymphocyte reaction culture, taken before intestinal transplant. Described subset: CFSE-low proliferating T cells sorted from roughly six-day pre-transplant mixed lymphocyte reaction (GvH or HvG direction). V is TRBV7-2 and J is TRBJ2-1; a weak D match, TRBD2 (5 bases). This TCR was recovered from a human patient who received an intestinal transplant. The CDR3 sequence: CASSLYSGTYNEQFF. The CDR3 DNA reads TGTGCCAGCAGCTTATATTCCGGGACCTACAATGAGCAGTTCTTC.